The entry below gives a single T cell receptor (beta chain) sequence along with its context. RNA transcripts provided the source from which TCR beta CDR3 regions were amplified. RT-PCR in the first round (using the HTBI primer set) targeted the TCR CDR3. TCRdb re-analysed the multiplex PCR reads in MiXCR, keeping a single row per CDR3 protein. The data show some 270,000 distinct CDR3 sequences, about 25% seen once. This sample is drawn from a study of T cells in Graves' hyperthyroidism and ophthalmopathy. Trimming took 4 bases from V and 6 from J, leaving 10 bases between them. Germline CDR1 reads LNHDA; CDR2 reads SQIVND (reference sequence). The CDR3 length is 13 residues.

What was sequenced was blood. J is TRBJ2-4 and V is TRBV19; possible D gene TRBD1, 5 bases. The origin of this receptor is a woman between 35 and 50 years old with Graves' ophthalmopathy. CDR3 nucleotides: TGTGCCAGTAGTACCGATAGGGGAAACATTCAGTACTTC. As protein: CASSTDRGNIQYF. The whole variable domain, filled in from reference TRBV19 and TRBJ2-4, reads DGGITQSPKYLFRKEGQNVTLSCEQNLNHDAMYWYRQDPGQGLRLIYYSQIVNDFQKGDIAEGYSVSREKKESFPLTVTSAQKNPTAFYLCASSTDRGNIQYFGAGTRLSVL.